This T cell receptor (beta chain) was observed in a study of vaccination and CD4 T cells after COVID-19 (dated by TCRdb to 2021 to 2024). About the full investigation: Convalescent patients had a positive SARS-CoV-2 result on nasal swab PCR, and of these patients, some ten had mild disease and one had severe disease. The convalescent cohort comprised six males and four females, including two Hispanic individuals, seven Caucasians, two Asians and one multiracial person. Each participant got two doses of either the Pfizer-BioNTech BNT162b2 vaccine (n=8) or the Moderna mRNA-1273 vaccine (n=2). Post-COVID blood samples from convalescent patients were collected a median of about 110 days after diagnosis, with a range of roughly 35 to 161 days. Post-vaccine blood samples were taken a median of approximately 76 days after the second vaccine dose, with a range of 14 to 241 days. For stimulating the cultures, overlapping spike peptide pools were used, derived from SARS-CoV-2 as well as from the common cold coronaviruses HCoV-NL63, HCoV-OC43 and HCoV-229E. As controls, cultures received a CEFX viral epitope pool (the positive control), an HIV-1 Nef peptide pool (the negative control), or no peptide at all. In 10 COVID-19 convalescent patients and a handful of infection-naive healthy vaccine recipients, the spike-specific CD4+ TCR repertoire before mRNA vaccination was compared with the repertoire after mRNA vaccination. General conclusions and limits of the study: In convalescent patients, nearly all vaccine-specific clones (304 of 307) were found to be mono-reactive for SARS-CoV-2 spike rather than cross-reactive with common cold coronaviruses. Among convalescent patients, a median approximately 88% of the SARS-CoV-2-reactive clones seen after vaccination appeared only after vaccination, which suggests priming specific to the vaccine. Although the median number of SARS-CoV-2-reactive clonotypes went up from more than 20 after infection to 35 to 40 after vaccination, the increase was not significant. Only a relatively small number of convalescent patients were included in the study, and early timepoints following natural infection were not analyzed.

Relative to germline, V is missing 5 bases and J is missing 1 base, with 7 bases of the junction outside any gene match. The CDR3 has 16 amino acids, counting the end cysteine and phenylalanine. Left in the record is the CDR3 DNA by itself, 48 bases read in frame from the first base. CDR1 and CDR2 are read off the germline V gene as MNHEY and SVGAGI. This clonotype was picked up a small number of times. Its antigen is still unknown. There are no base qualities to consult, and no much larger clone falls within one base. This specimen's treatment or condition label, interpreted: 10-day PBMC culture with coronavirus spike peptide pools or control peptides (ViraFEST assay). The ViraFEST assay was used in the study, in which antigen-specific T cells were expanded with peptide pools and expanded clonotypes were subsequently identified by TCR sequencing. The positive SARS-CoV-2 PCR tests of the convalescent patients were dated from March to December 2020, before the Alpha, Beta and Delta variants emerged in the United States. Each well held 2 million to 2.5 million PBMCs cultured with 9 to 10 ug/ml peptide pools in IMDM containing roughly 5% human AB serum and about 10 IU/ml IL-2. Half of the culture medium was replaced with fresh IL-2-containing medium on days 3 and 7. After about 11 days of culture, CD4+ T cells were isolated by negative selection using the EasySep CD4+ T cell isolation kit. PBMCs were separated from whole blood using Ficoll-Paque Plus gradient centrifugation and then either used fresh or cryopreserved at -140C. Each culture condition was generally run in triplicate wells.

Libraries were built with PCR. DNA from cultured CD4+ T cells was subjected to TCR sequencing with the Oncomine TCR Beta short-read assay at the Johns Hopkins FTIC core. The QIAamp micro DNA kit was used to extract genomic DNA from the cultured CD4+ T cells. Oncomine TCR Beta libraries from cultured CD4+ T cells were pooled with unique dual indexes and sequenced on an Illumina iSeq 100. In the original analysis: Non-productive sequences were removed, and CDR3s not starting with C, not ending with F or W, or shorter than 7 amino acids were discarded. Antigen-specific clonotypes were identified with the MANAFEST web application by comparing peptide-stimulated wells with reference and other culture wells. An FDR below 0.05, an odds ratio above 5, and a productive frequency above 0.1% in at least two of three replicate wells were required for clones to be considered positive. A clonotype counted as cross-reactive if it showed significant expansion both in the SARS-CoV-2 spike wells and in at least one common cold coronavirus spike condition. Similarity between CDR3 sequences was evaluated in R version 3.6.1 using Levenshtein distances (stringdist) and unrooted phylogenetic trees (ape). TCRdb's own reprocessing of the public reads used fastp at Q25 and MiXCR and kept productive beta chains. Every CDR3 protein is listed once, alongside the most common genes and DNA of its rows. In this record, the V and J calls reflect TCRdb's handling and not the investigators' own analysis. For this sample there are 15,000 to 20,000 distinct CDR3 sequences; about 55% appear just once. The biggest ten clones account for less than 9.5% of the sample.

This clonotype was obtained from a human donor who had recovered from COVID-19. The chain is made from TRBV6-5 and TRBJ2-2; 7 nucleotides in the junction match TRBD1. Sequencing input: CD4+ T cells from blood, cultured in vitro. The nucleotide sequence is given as TGTGCCAGCAGTCCCTCGACAGGGATGAACACCGGGGAGCTGTTTTTT. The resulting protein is CASSPSTGMNTGELFF.